This TCR beta chain was obtained from a study of metastatic and nonmetastatic thyroid tumors. About the study: Repertoire comparisons spanned blood and tumor or nodule tissue from malignant and benign thyroid patients.

This clone was counted at least ten times. Its antigen remains unknown. General study results and limits: Versus benign nodules, malignant thyroid tumors reportedly had significantly higher TCR beta diversity, in blood and tumor.

Per germline, CDR1 SGHNT and CDR2 YYREEE (reference sequence). The CDR3 has 15 amino acids. With 4 bases removed from V and 0 bases from J, the gap between germline ends came to 10 bases. All patients were untreated before thyroid surgery. Original analysis: Construction of a distant-metastasis classifier for papillary thyroid cancer relied on CDR3 differences across clinicopathological groups. MiXCR re-clonotyped the PCR reads for TCRdb. TCRdb's processing, not the authors', yielded these V and J calls. The sample lists 45,000 to 50,000 clones, 24% seen once, with roughly 3.2% in the top ten. The chain joins TRBV5-4 to TRBJ2-2; D tentatively reads TRBD1 or TRBD2 (6 bases each). The sequence was collected from a male donor with papillary thyroid cancer or a benign thyroid nodule (not recorded which). Some clones in this sample may be carry-over from other donors' samples. The specimen was blood. The CDR3 bases are TGTGCCAGCAGCCCGGGGGCCTCGAACACCGGGGAGCTGTTTTTT. This translates into CASSPGASNTGELFF.